These T cell receptor beta chains were read from a single sample in a study of blood T cells in healthy people across ages. From the 5' RACE reads, TCRdb called clonotypes with MiXCR, one entry per CDR3 protein. This sample has some 860,000 distinct CDR3 sequences, with around three fifths found just once. The sample taken for sequencing was blood. The receptors were gathered from a man aged 35 to 55 in good health. Each CDR3 is given with its conserved first and last residue. The D gene is left open where the match is weak. Clone size is stated in some rows and not others, as once, few, many or a class when expanded.

TRBJ2-3 | TRBV14 | - | 13 | - | CASRKGYTDTQYF | TGTGCCAGCAGGAAAGGATACACAGATACGCAGTATTTT
TRBJ2-5 | TRBV6-1 | - | 11 | - | CASSEVQTQYF | TGTGCCAGCAGTGAGGTGCAGACCCAGTACTTC
TRBJ2-7 | TRBV28 | - | 17 | - | CASSLPLWGEGTYEQYF | TGTGCCAGCAGTTTACCTCTATGGGGGGAAGGGACCTACGAGCAGTACTTC
TRBJ2-3 | TRBV3-1 | - | 20 | TRBD2 | CASSQVLGGPGGGSTDTQYF | TGTGCCAGCAGCCAAGTGCTGGGAGGACCGGGAGGAGGGAGCACAGATACGCAGTATTTT
TRBJ1-2 | TRBV20-1 | - | 16 | - | CSARDPNRAVTYGYTF | TGCAGTGCTAGAGACCCAAACAGGGCAGTCACTTATGGCTACACCTTC
TRBJ1-2 | TRBV7-6 | - | 17 | TRBD1 | CASSSRRSTGTVNGYTF | TGTGCCAGCAGCTCCCGGCGGTCGACAGGGACGGTTAATGGCTACACCTTC
TRBJ2-5 | TRBV24-1 | few | 12 | - | CATSDFKETQYF | TGTGCCACCAGTGATTTCAAAGAGACCCAGTACTTC
TRBJ2-4 | TRBV6-5 | - | 16 | - | CASSYSLAGSSYKQYF | TGTGCCAGCAGTTACTCTCTGGCGGGGAGCTCCTACAAGCAGTACTTC
TRBJ2-7 | TRBV6-5 | - | 15 | TRBD2 | CAGSYGRGGHYEQYF | TGTGCCGGCAGTTACGGACGGGGGGGGCACTACGAGCAGTACTTC
TRBJ2-1 | TRBV7-3 | - | 16 | TRBD2 | CASSAGTSGRRNEQFF | TGTGCCAGCAGCGCCGGGACTAGCGGGAGACGCAATGAGCAGTTCTTC
TRBJ1-2 | TRBV6-5 | - | 14 | - | CASSLGRSSFGYTF | TGTGCCAGCAGCCTTGGCCGTTCATCTTTTGGCTACACCTTC
TRBJ2-7 | TRBV5-1 | - | 15 | TRBD1 | CASSLTGDRVHEQYF | TGCGCCAGCAGCTTGACGGGGGACAGGGTGCACGAGCAGTACTTC
TRBJ2-3 | TRBV24-1 | - | 17 | - | CATSDLEFPGRTDTQYF | TGTGCCACCAGTGATTTGGAGTTCCCGGGGCGCACAGATACGCAGTATTTT
TRBJ2-7 | TRBV11-3 | - | 13 | TRBD1 | CASTSNRGNEQYF | TGTGCCAGCACCTCGAACAGGGGAAACGAGCAGTACTTC
TRBJ2-4 | TRBV6-2/TRBV6-3 | few | 13 | - | CASLGIQGGIQYF | TGTGCCAGCCTCGGGATCCAAGGTGGCATTCAGTACTTC
TRBJ1-1 | TRBV6-6 | - | 14 | TRBD1 | CASNRQGADTEAFF | TGTGCCAGCAATAGACAGGGGGCGGACACTGAAGCTTTCTTT
TRBJ2-5 | TRBV28 | - | 15 | TRBD2 | CASSGALISPTTQYF | TGTGCCAGTAGCGGGGCGCTCATCTCGCCTACGACCCAGTACTTC
TRBJ2-1 | TRBV15 | - | 15 | TRBD1 | CATSRRRTGSQEQFF | TGTGCCACCAGCAGACGTCGGACAGGGAGTCAGGAGCAGTTCTTC
TRBJ1-5 | TRBV3-1 | - | 15 | TRBD1 | CASSPQGAPNQPQHF | TGTGCCAGCAGCCCGCAGGGGGCTCCGAATCAGCCCCAGCATTTT
TRBJ2-1 | TRBV7-2 | - | 15 | TRBD2 | CASSLAAGGYNEQFF | TGTGCCAGCAGCTTAGCAGCGGGAGGCTACAATGAGCAGTTCTTC
TRBJ1-4 | TRBV2 | few | 14 | - | CASSERPTNEKLFF | TGTGCCAGCAGTGAACGGCCAACTAATGAAAAACTGTTTTTT
TRBJ2-1 | TRBV6-2/TRBV6-3 | - | 15 | TRBD1 | CASTRGTGRYNEQFF | TGTGCCAGCACTCGGGGGACAGGGAGGTACAATGAGCAGTTCTTC
TRBJ2-1 | TRBV3-1 | - | 15 | TRBD2 | CASSARLAGDNEQFF | TGTGCCAGCAGCGCCAGACTAGCGGGCGACAATGAGCAGTTCTTC
TRBJ2-1 | TRBV2 | - | 14 | - | CASLTNFLQLEQFF | TGTGCCAGCCTTACTAACTTTTTACAACTTGAGCAGTTCTTC
TRBJ1-1 | TRBV29-1 | - | 11 | - | CSVTTTDRAFF | TGCAGCGTTACCACGACCGATCGAGCTTTCTTT
TRBJ2-3 | TRBV20-1 | - | 14 | - | CSADGVESTDTQYF | TGCAGTGCTGATGGAGTGGAAAGCACAGATACGCAGTATTTT
TRBJ1-1 | TRBV4-2 | once | 13 | - | CASTRVMNTEAFF | TGTGCCAGCACCAGGGTCATGAACACTGAAGCTTTCTTT
TRBJ2-3 | TRBV12-3/TRBV12-4 | - | 14 | - | CASSFWQETDTQYF | TGTGCCAGCAGTTTCTGGCAGGAGACAGATACGCAGTATTTT
TRBJ2-7 | TRBV28 | - | 15 | TRBD2 | CASRTLAGGWNEQYF | TGTGCCAGCAGGACCCTAGCGGGAGGATGGAATGAGCAGTACTTC
TRBJ2-5 | TRBV11-2 | few | 15 | TRBD2 | CASSLNLGREETQYF | TGTGCCAGCAGTTTAAATTTAGGGAGGGAGGAGACCCAGTACTTC
TRBJ2-3 | TRBV7-3 | - | 14 | - | CASSFGPSTDTQYF | TGTGCCAGCAGCTTTGGGCCTAGCACAGATACGCAGTATTTT
TRBJ2-1 | TRBV20-1 | - | 15 | - | CSARDVLLTYNEQFF | TGCAGTGCTAGAGACGTCCTCCTAACCTACAATGAGCAGTTCTTC